This is a list of T cell receptor beta chains from one sample in a study of technical replicates of blood from a few donors. Repertoires were generated with immunoSEQ multiplex PCR, while TCRdb's copy carries only in-frame clones and drops some. The table records approximately 70,000 clones, roughly 94% of them present only once. The specimen was T cells isolated from PBMCs. All receptors come from a human donor in good health. Both conserved end residues are part of each CDR3. A D gene is named only where the DNA matches it firmly. Some rows have no size entry. The others give once, few or many, or a class for an expanded clone.

D,size,V,J,DNA,CDR3
.,.,TRBV2,TRBJ2-7,TGTGCCAGCAGTGAATTGGGGGCGGGCTACGAGCAGTACTTC,CASSELGAGYEQYF
TRBD2,.,TRBV30,TRBJ2-2,TGTGCCTGGAGTGAGGGACTAGCGGGGACCGGGGAGCTGTTTTTT,CAWSEGLAGTGELFF
.,.,TRBV6-1,TRBJ1-1,TGTGGGGGGAGGGGCACTGAAGCTTTCTTT,CGGRGTEAFF
.,.,TRBV4-1,TRBJ1-1,TGCGCCAGCAGCCATCCGGGGTTAGCTGAAGCTTTCTTT,CASSHPGLAEAFF
TRBD1,.,TRBV7-2,TRBJ2-7,TGTGCCAGCAGCTTAGTTTTAGGTCAGGGGGTAAACGAGCAGTACTTC,CASSLVLGQGVNEQYF
.,.,TRBV7-2,TRBJ2-7,TGTGCCAGCAGCCGCACGACAGCTTCCTACGAGCAGTACTTC,CASSRTTASYEQYF
TRBD1,.,TRBV9,TRBJ1-4,TGTGCCAGCAGCGTAGGAGGGGGCGCGGATGAAAAACTGTTTTTT,CASSVGGGADEKLFF
TRBD2,.,TRBV27,TRBJ2-1,TGTGCCAGCAGTTTAAGTGCGGGAGAAATATACAATGAGCAGTTCTTC,CASSLSAGEIYNEQFF
.,once,TRBV7-2,TRBJ2-1,TGTGCCAGCAGCTTAGCCCGGGTGGGAGACAATGAGCAGTTCTTC,CASSLARVGDNEQFF
.,.,TRBV18,TRBJ1-5,TGTGCCAGCTCACCAGGAGGGCGGGATCAGCCCCAGCATTTT,CASSPGGRDQPQHF
.,once,TRBV19,TRBJ2-1,TGTGCCAGTAGTATTCATAGTTTGCCCTACAATGAGCAGTTCTTC,CASSIHSLPYNEQFF
TRBD1,.,TRBV30,TRBJ2-7,TGTGCCTGGAGTAGGGGACAGGGGGAAAATTACTACGAGCAGTACTTC,CAWSRGQGENYYEQYF
.,.,TRBV7-2,TRBJ1-1,TGTGCCAGCAGCCCTCATGGGGGGACGAACACTGAAGCTTTCTTT,CASSPHGGTNTEAFF
.,.,TRBV7-9,TRBJ1-1,TGTGCCAGCAGCTTGGCAGGGAACACTGAAGCTTTCTTT,CASSLAGNTEAFF
.,.,TRBV28,TRBJ2-7,TGTGCCAGCAGTTACCTCGCGTTGTACGAGCAGTACTTC,CASSYLALYEQYF
.,.,TRBV10-3,TRBJ2-5,TGTGCCATCAGTGAGATCTCGGGCAGGGAAGAGACCCAGTACTTC,CAISEISGREETQYF
.,few,TRBV28,TRBJ2-7,TGTGCCAGCAGTTTAGCAGGGACCTACGAGCAGTACTTC,CASSLAGTYEQYF